This is a list of T cell receptor beta chains from one sample in a study of control samples from healthy donors and cancer patients. Profiling relied on immunoSEQ multiplex PCR, and the TCRdb table lists in-frame clones only, not all of them. The table lists 50,000 to 75,000 clones, about 90% of them singletons. Sequenced material: PBMCs. These receptor sequences come from a man aged 60 to 75 with colorectal cancer. CDR3s leave out the opening cysteine and the closing phenylalanine or tryptophan.

>10|TRBV12-3/TRBV12-4
ASTYSYNEQF
>16|TRBV3-1/TRBV3-2
ASSQNFWRTGYQETQY
>17|TRBV12-5
ASGLVSRDIIASHNGYT
>13|TRBV2
ASSDGTGGESPLH
>14|TRBV7-9
ASSTPKTGGFDEQF
>11|TRBV18
ASSPGLKRGYT
>13|TRBV5-1
ASSPGNTGQETQY
>12|TRBV7-2
ASSPQGMNTEAF
>11|TRBV15
ATSRGLDQPQH
>15|TRBV2
ARFRKDRGTGANVLT